The rows below give T cell receptor beta chains drawn from one sample of a study of regulatory T cells in long-lasting Graves disease. TCRdb processed the multiplex PCR reads anew with MiXCR; each CDR3 protein has one entry. The sample consists of roughly 420,000 distinct CDR3 sequences, 16% of them appearing once. These data are also associated with another study on T cells in Graves' hyperthyroidism and ophthalmopathy.

The sequences come from peripheral blood mononuclear cells (PBMCs), collected at new diagnosis, from a patient treated with antithyroid drugs. These receptors were taken from a woman under 30 with Graves disease. CDR3s include the opening cysteine and the closing phenylalanine or tryptophan. D genes are given only for firm matches. Clone sizes are given selectively: once, few, many, or a class where the clone is expanded.

CDR3: CASSTEQGASGYTF
DNA: TGTGCCAGCAGCACTGAACAGGGGGCGAGTGGCTACACCTTC
D: TRBD1
size: few
J: TRBJ1-2
V: TRBV6-1

CDR3: CASSLAGNENTEAFF
DNA: TGCGCCAGCAGCTTGGCCGGGAATGAGAACACTGAAGCTTTCTTT
D: .
size: many
J: TRBJ1-1
V: TRBV5-1

CDR3: CASREGLGSYEQYF
DNA: TGTGCCAGCCGAGAGGGGCTCGGGAGCTACGAGCAGTACTTC
D: .
size: many
J: TRBJ2-7
V: TRBV5-4

CDR3: CASSQPSGRGYNEQFF
DNA: TGTGCCAGCAGTCAACCTAGCGGGAGGGGCTACAATGAGCAGTTCTTC
D: TRBD2
size: many
J: TRBJ2-1
V: TRBV11-1

CDR3: CASSIPGYNEQFF
DNA: TGTGCCAGTAGTATTCCAGGCTACAATGAGCAGTTCTTC
D: .
size: .
J: TRBJ2-1
V: TRBV19

CDR3: CVAAGSTSVQETQYF
DNA: TGTGTCGCCGCGGGGAGCACTAGCGTCCAAGAGACCCAGTACTTC
D: TRBD2
size: few
J: TRBJ2-5
V: TRBV5-4

CDR3: CASSLGWGQEETQYF
DNA: TGTGCCAGCAGCTTAGGTTGGGGACAAGAAGAGACCCAGTACTTC
D: .
size: .
J: TRBJ2-5
V: TRBV7-3

CDR3: CASTSVRQAYGYTF
DNA: TGTGCCAGCACCTCCGTCCGACAGGCCTATGGCTACACCTTC
D: .
size: many
J: TRBJ1-2
V: TRBV12-3/TRBV12-4

CDR3: CASKSRDRRTDTQYF
DNA: TGTGCCAGTAAAAGCCGGGACAGGCGCACAGATACGCAGTATTTT
D: TRBD1
size: few
J: TRBJ2-3
V: TRBV6-1

CDR3: CASRAPGGGYNEQFF
DNA: TGTGCCAGCAGGGCCCCTGGGGGGGGGTACAATGAGCAGTTCTTC
D: TRBD2
size: few
J: TRBJ2-1
V: TRBV12-3/TRBV12-4

CDR3: CASSPLAREGGYTF
DNA: TGTGCCAGCTCACCACTAGCCAGGGAAGGTGGCTACACCTTC
D: .
size: .
J: TRBJ1-2
V: TRBV18

CDR3: CASSPGTPNEKLFF
DNA: TGTGCCAGCTCACCAGGGACACCTAATGAAAAACTGTTTTTT
D: .
size: many
J: TRBJ1-4
V: TRBV18

CDR3: CASSQGSLAGSSYNEQFF
DNA: TGTGCCAGCAGCCAAGGTTCCTTAGCGGGAAGCTCCTACAATGAGCAGTTCTTC
D: TRBD2
size: many
J: TRBJ2-1
V: TRBV3-1

CDR3: CASSLISGRAGANVLTF
DNA: TGTGCCAGCAGCTTAATCAGCGGGAGGGCTGGGGCCAACGTCCTGACTTTC
D: TRBD2
size: .
J: TRBJ2-6
V: TRBV7-2

CDR3: CASSLLQRDEQFF
DNA: TGTGCCAGCAGTTTACTGCAGCGGGATGAGCAGTTCTTC
D: .
size: many
J: TRBJ2-1
V: TRBV12-3/TRBV12-4

CDR3: CASSSQFNSPLHF
DNA: TGTGCCAGCAGCTCGCAGTTTAATTCACCCCTCCACTTT
D: .
size: few
J: TRBJ1-6
V: TRBV5-6

CDR3: CASSVVNSGRGEQFF
DNA: TGTGCCAGCAGCGTAGTAAATAGCGGGAGAGGTGAGCAGTTCTTC
D: TRBD2
size: few
J: TRBJ2-1
V: TRBV9

CDR3: CASTRRPGARFHEQYF
DNA: TGTGCCAGCACCAGACGTCCCGGGGCGCGGTTCCACGAGCAGTACTTC
D: .
size: .
J: TRBJ2-7
V: TRBV6-1

CDR3: CASRGLPQFNEKLFF
DNA: TGTGCCAGCAGGGGTCTCCCACAGTTTAATGAAAAACTGTTTTTT
D: .
size: many
J: TRBJ1-4
V: TRBV2

CDR3: CASDKNIPGEQYF
DNA: TGTGCCAGCGACAAAAATATACCGGGCGAGCAGTACTTC
D: .
size: many
J: TRBJ2-7
V: TRBV12-3/TRBV12-4

CDR3: CASSLPLGTNYGYTF
DNA: TGTGCCAGCAGCTTACCCCTGGGGACTAACTATGGCTACACCTTC
D: .
size: .
J: TRBJ1-2
V: TRBV7-9

CDR3: CASRNPGAQETQYF
DNA: TGTGCCAGCAGAAACCCAGGGGCCCAAGAGACCCAGTACTTC
D: .
size: .
J: TRBJ2-5
V: TRBV2

CDR3: CASSTQLAWQYF
DNA: TGTGCCAGCAGCACACAACTAGCTTGGCAGTATTTT
D: .
size: many
J: TRBJ2-3
V: TRBV7-9

CDR3: CASSLPSISEQYF
DNA: TGTGCCAGCAGCTTACCTTCGATCTCCGAGCAGTACTTC
D: .
size: few
J: TRBJ2-7
V: TRBV7-9

CDR3: CAPRQETLLAKNIQYF
DNA: TGTGCCCCCCGACAGGAGACGCTCCTAGCCAAAAACATTCAGTACTTC
D: .
size: .
J: TRBJ2-4
V: TRBV19

CDR3: CASSAGLAEYNEQFF
DNA: TGCGCCAGCAGCGCGGGACTAGCGGAATACAATGAGCAGTTCTTC
D: TRBD2
size: few
J: TRBJ2-1
V: TRBV5-1

CDR3: CSARTSESYEQYF
DNA: TGCAGTGCACGGACTAGCGAGTCCTACGAGCAGTACTTC
D: TRBD2
size: many
J: TRBJ2-7
V: TRBV20-1

CDR3: CSAKDRTNEKLFF
DNA: TGCAGCGCCAAGGACAGAACTAATGAAAAACTGTTTTTT
D: .
size: many
J: TRBJ1-4
V: TRBV29-1

CDR3: CASSSILAGIRNEQFF
DNA: TGTGCCAGCAGTTCCATTTTAGCGGGTATACGCAATGAGCAGTTCTTC
D: TRBD2
size: many
J: TRBJ2-1
V: TRBV6-2/TRBV6-3

CDR3: CATSRLGVQMNTEAFF
DNA: TGTGCCACCAGCAGATTGGGGGTGCAGATGAACACTGAAGCTTTCTTT
D: .
size: few
J: TRBJ1-1
V: TRBV15

CDR3: CASSFIATLNTEAFF
DNA: TGTGCCAGCAGTTTTATAGCCACACTAAACACTGAAGCTTTCTTT
D: .
size: many
J: TRBJ1-1
V: TRBV28

CDR3: CASSFGGTSGRFTYEQYF
DNA: TGTGCCAGCAGCTTTGGCGGGACTAGCGGGCGTTTTACCTACGAGCAGTACTTC
D: TRBD2
size: many
J: TRBJ2-7
V: TRBV5-5

CDR3: CSVALGGVGDTQYF
DNA: TGCAGCGTTGCCTTGGGGGGAGTGGGAGATACGCAGTATTTT
D: .
size: few
J: TRBJ2-3
V: TRBV29-1

CDR3: CAWNVGSDQPQHF
DNA: TGTGCCTGGAATGTGGGGTCGGATCAGCCCCAGCATTTT
D: .
size: .
J: TRBJ1-5
V: TRBV30

CDR3: CASSQDPEASYEQYF
DNA: TGTGCCAGCAGCCAAGATCCTGAGGCTTCCTACGAGCAGTACTTC
D: .
size: many
J: TRBJ2-7
V: TRBV3-1